A single sample is the source of the 19 T cell receptor beta chains below, sequenced in a study of cytomegalovirus exposure and HLA in healthy donors. It was with 60 Vbeta and 13 Jbeta primers that the PCR ran. Data came from immunoSEQ multiplex PCR; TCRdb stores just in-frame clones and leaves some out. The profile covers around 200,000 clones, with just over 75% appearing a single time and less than 3.5% taken by the ten largest. The specimen sequenced was PBMCs. These receptor sequences come from a woman aged 55-75 years in good health and CMV-seropositive.

This clone occurred a few times. The same CDR3 is also encoded by other DNA sequences in this sample. The chain uses TRBV5-6 and TRBJ2-7; TRBD2 might be the D (6 bases). The CDR3 contains 15 residues. Germline lookup yields CDR1 SGHDT and CDR2 YYEEEE. Trimming took off 0 bases at V and 2 bases at J, with 12 bases between the two ends. For the CDR3, the DNA is TGTGCCAGCAGCTTGGCGCCGGGAGCTACCTACGAGCAGTACTTC. This encodes CASSLAPGATYEQYF.

The chain combines TRBV7-7 with TRBJ2-3, with 7 bases fitting TRBD2. This CDR3 has 12 amino acids. V lost 8 bases, J lost 4 bases, and 3 bases stayed unmatched. Germline V gene sequence: CDR1 SSHAT, CDR2 FNYEAQ (reference sequence). This chain's CDR3 is CASAGESDTQYF. CDR3 coding DNA: TGTGCCAGCGCGGGAGAGTCAGATACGCAGTATTTT.

The rearrangement links TRBV7-8 to TRBJ1-5; TRBD1 is a possible D gene (6 bases). The CDR3 loop spans 13 amino acids. Per the germline V gene, CDR1 is SGHVS and CDR2 is FQNEAQ. V was pared by 5 bases and J by 10 bases, with 15 bases between. This CDR3 reads CASSLPDRTPQHF. The CDR3 DNA sequence: TGTGCCAGCAGCCTTCCAGACAGGACACCCCAGCATTTT. Complete variable domain (other parts from reference TRBV7-8 and TRBJ1-5): GAGVSQSPRYKVAKRGQDVALRCDPISGHVSLFWYQQALGQGPEFLTYFQNEAQLDKSGLPSDRFFAERPEGSVSTLKIQRTQQEDSAVYLCASSLPDRTPQHFGDGTRLSIL.

V and J are TRBV19 and TRBJ2-2; 7 bases map to TRBD2. Unmatched junction bases numbered 7, after V lost 2 bases and J lost 4 bases. Germline lookup yields CDR1 LNHDA and CDR2 SQIVND (reference sequence). The CDR3 runs to 16 residues. CDR3 in amino acids: CASSIISGGPTGELFF. In DNA, the CDR3 is TGTGCCAGTAGTATAATTTCGGGAGGACCCACCGGGGAGCTGTTTTTT.

This clone was counted a few times. The chain recombines TRBV5-1 with TRBJ2-3; the match to TRBD2 covers 7 bases. Germline loops: CDR1 SGHRS, CDR2 YFSETQ. Unmatched junction bases numbered 4, after V lost 0 bases and J lost 3 bases. The CDR3 consists of 15 residues. For the CDR3, the DNA is TGCGCCAGCAGCTTGGGGGAGGGCCATACAGATACGCAGTATTTT. It codes for CASSLGEGHTDTQYF.

The chain employs TRBV29-1 and TRBJ1-2; 9 bases agree with TRBD1. From germline, CDR1 is SQVTM and CDR2 ANQGSEA. Trimming took 5 bases from V and 8 from J; bases not matched to a gene: 9. CDR3 size: 13 residues. For the CDR3, the DNA is TGCAGCGTTCAGGGGACAGGGACGAGGGGCTACACCTTC. This sequence encodes CSVQGTGTRGYTF.

This clone was counted between two and nine times. The chain joins TRBV13 to TRBJ2-2, with 11 positions matching TRBD2. The CDR3 runs to 16 residues. Per the germline V gene, CDR1 is PRHDT and CDR2 is FYEKMQ (reference sequence). Unmatched junction bases numbered 6, after V lost 5 bases and J lost 4 bases. This CDR3 is CASSTRTSGFTGELFF. CDR3 nucleotides: TGTGCCAGCAGCACCCGGACTAGCGGGTTCACCGGGGAGCTGTTTTTT.

The rearrangement links TRBV27 to TRBJ2-1; perhaps TRBD2 as D (6 bases). Trimming cost V 3 bases and J 3 bases, with 12 bases left between them. The CDR3 is made up of 15 amino acids. Germline-derived CDR1 and CDR2 are MNHEY and SMNVEV (reference sequence). The CDR3, as DNA: TGTGCCAGCAGTTTGACGGGAGCAGTCTACAATGAGCAGTTCTTC. It translates to CASSLTGAVYNEQFF.

The rearrangement uses TRBV6-6 and TRBJ2-7, with 11 bases fitting TRBD1. Germline lookup yields CDR1 MNHNY and CDR2 SVGAGI (reference sequence). J gave up 4 bases and V 2 bases, and 4 bases lay outside the gene matches. The CDR3 is made up of 15 amino acids. The DNA for the CDR3 is TGTGCCAGCAGTTACCACGGGACAGGGGGATACGAGCAGTACTTC. Translation: CASSYHGTGGYEQYF.

This clone was detected only once. V is TRBV11-2 and J is TRBJ2-1, with D perhaps matching TRBD2 (6 bases). Germline V gene data show CDR1 as SGHAT and CDR2 as FQNNGV. Trimming shortened V by 4 bases and J by 15 bases, and 22 bases separated the two germline ends. The CDR3 loop spans 14 amino acids. The CDR3 DNA follows: TGTGCCAGCAGCTCTGACATAGTTGGGACTTTGCTGTTCTTC. Protein product: CASSSDIVGTLLFF.

V and J are TRBV6-1 and TRBJ1-1; D might be TRBD1 (5 bases). Trimming removed 2 bases at V and 10 bases at J, with 14 bases between. From germline, CDR1 is MNHNS and CDR2 SASEGT. The CDR3 consists of 13 residues. As DNA, the CDR3 is TGTGCCAGCAGTGAAAACAGGCTAGGGCGAGCTTTCTTT. It translates to CASSENRLGRAFF.

This clone is a singleton in its sample. J is TRBJ2-3 and V is TRBV4-1; 8 bases are shared with TRBD2. The V gene's germline CDR1 is MGHRA and CDR2 YSYEKL. This CDR3 contains 16 residues. The V segment lost 0 bases and the J segment 4 bases; nucleotides outside the gene matches: 6. CDR3: CASSQDEAGEPDTQYF. The CDR3 bases are TGCGCCAGCAGCCAAGATGAAGCGGGAGAACCAGATACGCAGTATTTT.

The chain employs TRBV6-5 and TRBJ1-2; no clear D gene. The CDR3 sequence is 13 residues long. Germline V gene sequence: CDR1 MNHEY, CDR2 SVGAGI. V was pared by 5 bases and J by 1 base, with 8 bases between. Here the CDR3 DNA reads TGTGCCAGCAGTAAGAGAGTTAACTATGGCTACACCTTC. Translation: CASSKRVNYGYTF.

The rearrangement uses TRBV5-1 and TRBJ2-1; the match to TRBD2 covers 11 bases. This CDR3 contains 17 residues. After removal of 2 bases from V and 6 bases from J, the junction contained 10 bases not matched to a gene. The germline CDR1 and CDR2 sequences are SGHRS and YFSETQ. CDR3 region: CASSFLPPGTSGNEQFF. Here the CDR3 DNA reads TGCGCCAGCAGCTTCCTTCCTCCCGGGACTAGCGGCAATGAGCAGTTCTTC.

The rearrangement uses TRBV7-9 and TRBJ2-5; 11 positions match TRBD2. The J call is doubtful: the DNA matches TRBJ2-7 better. In germline, CDR1 is SEHNR, CDR2 FQNEAQ (reference sequence). The CDR3 is 16 amino acids. The CDR3 reads CASSPGVAGGLSEQYF. DNA of the CDR3: TGTGCCAGCAGCCCGGGGGTAGCGGGAGGGCTTTCCGAGCAGTACTTC.

The chain is built from TRBV18 and TRBJ2-2; tentatively, D is TRBD2 (5 bases). This CDR3 region has 15 residues. The germline gives CDR1 KGHSH, CDR2 LQKENI. Trimming took off 4 bases at V and 8 bases at J, with 17 bases between the two ends. CDR3 protein: CASSRSGNVRGELFF. CDR3 sequence (DNA): TGTGCCAGCTCACGGAGCGGAAATGTCAGGGGGGAGCTGTTTTTT.

The genes are TRBV6-1 and TRBJ2-7, with D possibly being TRBD2 (6 bases). CDR3 length: 13 amino acids. V was shortened by 4 bases and J by 4 bases, with 11 bases between the two germline ends. The germline V gene encodes CDR1 MNHNS and CDR2 SASEGT. CDR3: CASSGRGTYEQYF. The CDR3 nucleotides read TGTGCCAGCAGTGGTCGGGGGACGTACGAGCAGTACTTC.

There are a few counts of this clone. The rearrangement links TRBV30 to TRBJ2-3; the match to TRBD2 covers 7 bases. Trimming removed 5 bases from V and 4 bases from J; junction bases left unmatched: 3. The CDR3 spans 12 residues. The germline V gene encodes CDR1 GTSNPN and CDR2 SVGIG (reference sequence). DNA for the CDR3: TGTGCCTGGGGGGGGGACGCAGATACGCAGTATTTT. Protein product: CAWGGDADTQYF.

The chain uses TRBV27 and TRBJ2-1; D not certain. Deletions cut 4 bases from V and 2 bases from J, with 9 bases between. The CDR3 sequence is 14 residues long. Per germline, CDR1 MNHEY and CDR2 SMNVEV (reference sequence). The CDR3 region has the DNA TGTGCCAGCAGTTCAGAGGTCACCTACAATGAGCAGTTCTTC. Protein sequence: CASSSEVTYNEQFF.